Below are 22 T cell receptor beta chains sequenced from a single sample in a study of vaccination and CD4 T cells after COVID-19 (dated by TCRdb to between 2020 and 2023). Libraries came from PCR. Instrument used: Illumina iSeq 100. TCR sequencing of DNA from cultured CD4+ T cells used the Oncomine TCR Beta short-read assay at the Johns Hopkins FTIC core. TCRdb itself trimmed the public reads at Q25 with fastp, ran MiXCR and retained productive beta chains. Entries are consolidated by CDR3 protein sequence, retaining the most common genes and DNA. Recorded for this sample are 4,700 or so distinct CDR3 sequences; 29% of them occurred a single time. Approximately 43% of the sample is in the top ten clones. This specimen's treatment or condition label, interpreted: roughly 10-day PBMC culture with coronavirus spike peptide pools or control peptides (ViraFEST assay). CD4+ T cells from unexposed donors were collected before the COVID-19 pandemic (2011-2018).

These TCRs' antigens remain unknown. The sequenced sample was CD4+ T cells from blood, cultured in vitro. Receptor source: a human donor in good health.

There are a few counts of this clonotype. In DNA form, the CDR3 reads TGTGCCAGCAGTTCGGGACAGGGGAGGGAGACCCAGTACTTC. The encoded protein is CASSSGQGRETQYF. J is TRBJ2-5 and V is TRBV27, with 10 bases lining up with TRBD1. The CDR3 spans 14 residues. CDR1 and CDR2 from the germline V gene are MNHEY and SMNVEV (reference sequence). V lost 4 bases and J lost 5; bases outside the gene matches: 4.

The V and J genes are TRBV5-1 and TRBJ2-1, with TRBD1 identical over 10 bases. Per germline, CDR1 SGHRS and CDR2 YFSETQ. CDR3 size: 13 residues. The V segment lost 5 bases and the J segment 7 bases; nucleotides outside the gene matches: 3. DNA for the CDR3: TGCGCCAGCAGGTGGACAGGGGGGAATGAGCAGTTCTTC. Translating gives CASRWTGGNEQFF. The complete variable domain, with remaining parts taken from reference TRBV5-1 and TRBJ2-1, reads KAGVTQTPRYLIKTRGQQVTLSCSPISGHRSVSWYQQTPGQGLQFLFEYFSETQRNKGNFPGRFSGRQFSNSRSEMNVSTLELGDSALYLCASRWTGGNEQFFGPGTRLTVL.

This clonotype was counted only a few times. The gene calls are TRBV5-1 and TRBJ2-5, with D tentatively TRBD1 (5 bases). V lost 4 bases and J 5 bases, leaving 18 bases between the germline ends. CDR1 is SGHRS and CDR2 is YFSETQ in the germline V gene. The CDR3 covers 15 residues. The CDR3: CASSPQTLGPETQYF. The CDR3, as DNA: TGCGCCAGCAGCCCTCAAACACTGGGGCCCGAGACCCAGTACTTC.

The gene calls are TRBV11-2 and TRBJ2-1, with 8 bases that match TRBD1. Losses at the gene ends were 5 bases for V and 6 bases for J; bases not matched to a gene: 3. The germline V gene encodes CDR1 SGHAT and CDR2 FQNNGV. The CDR3 covers 13 residues. Here the CDR3 reads CASSPGQGNEQFF. In nucleotides, the CDR3 is TGTGCCAGCAGCCCTGGACAGGGCAATGAGCAGTTCTTC.

The chain is built from TRBV28 and TRBJ1-1, with D perhaps TRBD1 (6 bases). Germline V gene lookup returns CDR1 MDHEN and CDR2 SYDVKM. This CDR3 comprises 12 residues. The V end was cut by 6 bases, the J end by 5 bases, with 10 bases between. The CDR3 nucleotides read TGTGCCAGCAGGAACAGGGCGACTGAAGCTTTCTTT. It translates to CASRNRATEAFF.

This sequence joins TRBV5-5 and TRBJ1-2; perhaps TRBD1 as D (6 bases). The V and J ends lost 3 bases and 1 base respectively, with 13 bases between them. The CDR3 loop spans 15 amino acids. Germline lookup yields CDR1 SGHKS and CDR2 YYEKEE (reference sequence). CDR3 sequence (DNA): TGTGCCAGCAGCTCCCCCAGGGGATATAACTATGGCTACACCTTC. It encodes CASSSPRGYNYGYTF.

The chain couples TRBV5-8 to TRBJ1-5; D is perhaps TRBD1 (5 bases). Germline values: CDR1 SGHTS, CDR2 YDEGEE. CDR3 size: 16 residues. Trimming took 4 bases from V and 0 from J, leaving 14 bases between them. CDR3 nucleotides: TGTGCCAGCAGCGGTGGGACGCGGTATAGCAATCAGCCCCAGCATTTT. Protein sequence: CASSGGTRYSNQPQHF.

J is TRBJ2-2 and V is TRBV7-3; D gene unclear. From germline, CDR1 is SGHTA and CDR2 FQGTGA. Trimming cost V 5 bases and J 8 bases, with 9 bases left between them. This CDR3 is 12 amino acids long. The CDR3 loop is CASSGVQGELFF. The CDR3 coding sequence is TGTGCCAGCAGCGGTGTCCAGGGGGAGCTGTTTTTT.

This clonotype counts as medium-sized. The chain carries TRBV7-2 and TRBJ1-5; a possible D gene is TRBD1 (6 bases). The CDR3 covers 15 residues. Trimming removed 0 bases at V and 1 base at J, with 7 bases between. Germline CDR1 is SGHTA and CDR2 is FQGNSA. Here the CDR3 reads CASSLAGTSNQPQHF. CDR3 sequence (DNA): TGTGCCAGCAGCTTAGCCGGGACAAGCAATCAGCCCCAGCATTTT.

V and J are TRBV30 and TRBJ1-2; D unresolved. This CDR3 is built from 12 residues. CDR1 is GTSNPN and CDR2 is SVGIG in the germline V gene (reference sequence). V shed 3 bases and J shed 3 bases, with 8 bases lying between them. The CDR3 DNA sequence: TGTGCCTGGAGCCGGGAGGACTATGGCTACACCTTC. Translation: CAWSREDYGYTF.

This chain links TRBV20-1 with TRBJ1-5; D possibly corresponds to TRBD1 (6 bases). This CDR3 has 14 residues. Trimming took 3 bases from V and 3 from J, leaving 12 bases between them. Germline V lookup: CDR1 DFQATT, CDR2 SNEGSKA (reference sequence). The CDR3 region has the DNA TGCAGTGCTAGGGACAGTTCCACCAATCAGCCCCAGCATTTT. Its translation: CSARDSSTNQPQHF.

Sample share makes this clonotype medium-sized. The chain uses TRBV20-1 and TRBJ2-7; the match to TRBD1 covers 9 bases. V was clipped by 0 bases and J by 12 bases; unmatched bases: 15. Per the germline V gene, CDR1 is DFQATT and CDR2 is SNEGSKA (reference sequence). This CDR3 region has 15 residues. CDR3 amino acids: CSARDQGQGEFASYF. The CDR3 bases are TGCAGTGCTAGAGATCAGGGACAGGGCGAGTTCGCCTCGTACTTC.

The chain uses TRBV12-3 or TRBV12-4 and TRBJ2-7; D not resolved. There are 13 residues in the CDR3. V was pared by 2 bases and J by 0 bases, with 5 bases between. CDR3 DNA: TGTGCCAGCAGTTTAAAGGGCTCCTACGAGCAGTACTTC. Translation gives CASSLKGSYEQYF.

Only a few counts were recorded for this clonotype. V usage is TRBV19 and J usage is TRBJ1-1; D not certain. Germline values: CDR1 LNHDA, CDR2 SQIVND (reference sequence). Trimming took 6 bases from V and 2 from J, leaving 7 bases between them. The CDR3 sequence is 12 residues long. The CDR3, as DNA: TGTGCCAGTAGCAGTGGAAACACTGAAGCTTTCTTT. This sequence encodes CASSSGNTEAFF.

In the case of this clonotype: The junction shows a germline mismatch at one end, possibly a read error. The V gene is TRBV28, the J gene TRBJ2-5; D assignment may be TRBD1 or TRBD2 (5 bases each). This CDR3 is built from 15 residues. Germline loops: CDR1 MDHEN, CDR2 SYDVKM. CDR3 nucleotide sequence: TGTGCCAGCAGTTTTCACAGGTGGGACCAAAAGACCCAGTACTTC. It codes for CASSFHRWDQKTQYF.

The chain uses TRBV6-1 and TRBJ2-1; 9 bases line up with TRBD2. Trimming removed 4 bases from V and 9 bases from J; junction bases left unmatched: 10. The CDR3 is 15 amino acids. In germline, CDR1 is MNHNS, CDR2 SASEGT. CDR3 region: CASSGTSVLLAEQFF. The CDR3, as DNA: TGTGCCAGCAGTGGGACTAGCGTGTTGTTAGCTGAGCAGTTCTTC.

This clonotype is labeled as medium-sized (0.01 to 0.1%). The chain uses TRBV6-2 or TRBV6-3 and TRBJ1-1; 7 positions match TRBD1. Germline V CDR1 and CDR2: MNHEY, SVGEGT. Germline trimming cut 6 bases from V and 1 base from J; bases unmatched to any gene: 2. CDR3 length equals 13 residues. The CDR3 is CASRQGPNTEAFF. The CDR3 DNA reads TGTGCCAGCAGACAGGGGCCGAACACTGAAGCTTTCTTT.

In its sample, this clonotype is medium-sized. CDR3 coding DNA: TGTGCCAGTAGTCCCATGGGACCCCGTCAGCCCCAGCATTTT. Its protein product is CASSPMGPRQPQHF. The chain couples TRBV19 to TRBJ1-5; D might be TRBD1 (5 bases). The CDR3 spans 14 residues. In germline, CDR1 is LNHDA, CDR2 SQIVND (reference sequence). Trimming stripped 5 bases from V and 6 bases from J, with 14 bases between.

The CDR3 here is CASRYNRNTGELFF. The DNA of the CDR3 is TGTGCCAGCAGGTATAACAGAAACACCGGGGAGCTGTTTTTT. V is TRBV11-3 and J is TRBJ2-2, with unresolved D. Germline loops: CDR1 SGHNT, CDR2 YENEEA. The V and J ends lost 6 bases and 2 bases respectively, with 10 bases between them. CDR3 length equals 14 residues.

This clonotype has a handful of counts. The V call is TRBV2, the J call TRBJ1-2; D might be TRBD1 (5 bases). Germline CDR1 and CDR2: SNHLY and FYNNEI. There are 14 residues in the CDR3. V lost 5 bases, J lost 6 bases, and 16 bases lay in between. This CDR3 reads CASSPTGTGDGYTF. As DNA, the CDR3 is TGTGCCAGCAGTCCTACCGGGACGGGTGATGGCTACACCTTC.

The chain carries TRBV2 and TRBJ2-1; D is unclear. The CDR3 runs 15 residues. Trimming shortened V by 2 bases and J by 3 bases, and 11 bases separated the two germline ends. The germline CDR1 and CDR2 sequences are SNHLY and FYNNEI. The CDR3 reads CASSERLDRYNEQFF. CDR3 DNA sequence: TGTGCCAGCAGTGAACGGCTGGACCGCTACAATGAGCAGTTCTTC.

V is TRBV5-4 and J is TRBJ1-2; 10 nucleotides match TRBD1. Trimming took 5 bases from V and 5 from J; bases not matched to a gene: 12. This CDR3 is built from 16 residues. Looked up from germline, CDR1 is SGHNT and CDR2 is YYREEE (reference sequence). The CDR3 region is CASRPTGTGDYYGYTF. The CDR3 DNA follows: TGTGCCAGCAGACCCACCGGGACAGGGGATTATTATGGCTACACCTTC.